Presented here are 17 T cell receptor beta chains from one specimen sequenced in a study of blood T cell repertoires in COVID-19. The method was immunoSEQ multiplex PCR; TCRdb's version includes in-frame clones alone and lacks a portion of them. This sample carries 440,000 or so clones, over 75% of them seen once, and the ten largest clones take 1.5% to 1.8%. What was sequenced was peripheral blood. All receptors derive from a woman in her 40s with COVID-19, enrolled during active disease.

CDR3 in amino acids: CASSPPVNYGYTF. The CDR3 DNA follows: TGTGCCAGCAGTCCCCCGGTTAACTATGGCTACACCTTC. J is TRBJ1-2 and V is TRBV6-2 or TRBV6-3; D ambiguous. V dropped 5 bases and J dropped 1 base, with 8 bases sitting between them. Germline V CDR1 and CDR2: MNHEY, SVGEGT. The CDR3 has 13 residues.

This clone appeared a single time. CDR3 residues: CASRPGQASNQPQHF. As DNA, the CDR3 is TGTGCCAGCCGTCCGGGACAAGCTAGCAATCAGCCCCAGCATTTT. V gene TRBV27 combines with J gene TRBJ1-5, with D possibly TRBD1 on 6 matching bases. Germline V gene sequence: CDR1 MNHEY, CDR2 SMNVEV (reference sequence). Trimming removed 8 bases at V and 0 bases at J, with 14 bases between. The CDR3 is 15 residues long.

CDR3 in DNA: TGTGCCAGCAGCTCGTTTGGCGGCTCCTACGAGCAGTACTTC. Amino acids: CASSSFGGSYEQYF. The genes are TRBV6-5 and TRBJ2-7, with unresolved D. Trimming stripped 6 bases from V and 0 bases from J, with 12 bases between. Germline loops: CDR1 MNHEY, CDR2 SVGAGI. The CDR3 has 14 amino acids.

A single count supports this clone. The chain carries TRBV7-3 and TRBJ2-1; TRBD2 matches at 7 bases. CDR1 and CDR2 from the germline V gene are SGHTA and FQGTGA. The CDR3 contains 15 residues. J lost 6 bases, V lost 1 base, and 6 bases had no gene match. CDR3 amino acids: CASSLISGDPNEQFF. The CDR3 DNA is TGTGCCAGCAGCTTAATAAGCGGGGACCCCAATGAGCAGTTCTTC.

This CDR3 reads CASSRRGGGYTF. The DNA for the CDR3 is TGTGCCAGCAGTCGAAGGGGGGGCGGCTACACCTTC. This rearrangement joins TRBV12-3 or TRBV12-4 to TRBJ1-2, with D maybe TRBD1 (6 bases). Trimming cost V 5 bases and J 8 bases, with 12 bases left between them. CDR3 length: 12 amino acids.

The J gene is TRBJ1-3, the V gene TRBV4-3, with D possibly matching TRBD1 (5 bases). CDR1 is LGHNA and CDR2 is YSLEER in the germline V gene. The length of the CDR3 is 18 residues. The ends were cut back, 0 bases at V and 3 bases at J, with 18 bases in the middle. The CDR3 protein is CASSQDLGQVSRGNTIYF. The CDR3 DNA sequence: TGCGCCAGCAGCCAAGATCTCGGACAAGTCAGCCGTGGAAACACCATATATTTT.

This sequence joins TRBV5-4 and TRBJ1-6; 10 nucleotides agree with TRBD1. V gave up 4 bases and J gave up 14 bases; unmatched junction bases: 9. The CDR3 runs to 14 residues. CDR1 is SGHNT, CDR2 YYREEE, per germline (reference sequence). CDR3 DNA sequence: TGTGCCAGCAGCCCGGGACAGGGGCGATCTACCCTCCACTTT. This gives the protein CASSPGQGRSTLHF.

This chain links TRBV28 with TRBJ1-5; D uncertain. Per germline, CDR1 MDHEN and CDR2 SYDVKM. The CDR3 length is 14 residues. Trimming stripped 5 bases from V and 1 base from J, with 9 bases between. This CDR3 is CASSPSGSNQPQHF. The CDR3 nucleotides are TGTGCCAGCAGTCCTTCAGGAAGCAATCAGCCCCAGCATTTT.

The CDR3 reads CASIQWTSGESYNEQFF. The DNA for the CDR3 is TGTGCCAGCATCCAGTGGACTAGCGGGGAATCCTACAATGAGCAGTTCTTC. This sequence joins TRBV27 and TRBJ2-1, with 12 bases matching TRBD2. The germline V gene has CDR1 MNHEY and CDR2 SMNVEV (reference sequence). Losses at the gene ends were 7 bases for V and 1 base for J; bases not matched to a gene: 8. There are 17 residues in the CDR3.

The chain links TRBV15 to TRBJ2-1; TRBD1 matches at 9 bases. Germline loops: CDR1 LNHNV, CDR2 YYDKDF (reference sequence). The CDR3 loop spans 15 amino acids. Unmatched junction bases numbered 7, after V lost 8 bases and J lost 2 bases. CDR3 region: CATLLDRGPYNEQFF. The CDR3 DNA reads TGTGCCACCCTTCTGGACAGGGGACCCTACAATGAGCAGTTCTTC.

To note about this clone: This same CDR3 is encoded by further DNA sequences in the sample. The J gene is TRBJ1-2, the V gene TRBV19, with TRBD1 matching 7 bases. The CDR3 totals 14 residues. J was trimmed by 2 bases and V by 2 bases; bases with no gene match: 2. Germline V CDR1 and CDR2: LNHDA, SQIVND (reference sequence). The CDR3 sequence: CASSILDRNYGYTF. CDR3 DNA: TGTGCCAGTAGTATACTGGACAGGAACTATGGCTACACCTTC.

This clone has just one count. The chain recombines TRBV20-1 with TRBJ1-1; D gene unclear. V was cut by 3 bases and J by 1 base, with 15 bases left in between. Germline lookup yields CDR1 DFQATT and CDR2 SNEGSKA (reference sequence). The CDR3 has 15 residues. CDR3 nucleotide sequence: TGCAGTGCTAGTGGTCCTGGGAGGTCGAACACTGAAGCTTTCTTT. This sequence encodes CSASGPGRSNTEAFF.

The chain employs TRBV5-1 and TRBJ1-1; tentatively, D is TRBD1 (6 bases). From germline, CDR1 is SGHRS and CDR2 YFSETQ. V gave up 4 bases and J gave up 3 bases, with 16 bases separating them. The CDR3 consists of 15 residues. The CDR3 reads CASSLTFPGDTEAFF. CDR3 sequence (DNA): TGCGCCAGCAGCCTGACATTTCCAGGGGACACTGAAGCTTTCTTT.

The chain has TRBV18 and TRBJ2-1; 8 bases map to TRBD2. V trimming: 2 bases; J trimming: 14 bases; junction bases outside the gene matches: 8. CDR1 is KGHSH and CDR2 is LQKENI in the germline V gene. The CDR3 is 13 residues long. CDR3 nucleotides: TGTGCCAGCTCACCAGAGGGACTAGGTGTTGAGTTCTTC. Translated: CASSPEGLGVEFF.

The CDR3: CASTMRSENYGYTF. DNA of the CDR3: TGTGCCAGTACCATGAGGTCCGAAAACTATGGCTACACCTTC. The chain uses TRBV19 and TRBJ1-2; no definite D call. The CDR3 length is 14 residues. Germline CDR1 and CDR2: LNHDA and SQIVND (reference sequence). V lost 7 bases to trimming and J lost 2 bases, with 14 bases between them.

This chain connects TRBV4-1 to TRBJ2-7; tentatively, D is TRBD1 (6 bases). The germline V and J ends were trimmed by 1 base and 7 bases, with 11 bases remaining between them. This CDR3 contains 13 residues. Germline V gene lookup returns CDR1 MGHRA and CDR2 YSYEKL. The CDR3 DNA sequence: TGCGCCAGCAGCCAAGTACAGGGTCGGGAGCAGTACTTC. This codes for CASSQVQGREQYF.

V and J are TRBV5-6 and TRBJ1-1, with D possibly matching TRBD1 (5 bases). The CDR3 length is 12 residues. Trimming removed 2 bases from V and 8 bases from J, with 10 bases in between. The V gene's germline CDR1 is SGHDT and CDR2 YYEEEE. CDR3 sequence: CASSFFTGEAFF. The CDR3 DNA sequence: TGTGCCAGCAGCTTCTTTACAGGAGAAGCTTTCTTT.